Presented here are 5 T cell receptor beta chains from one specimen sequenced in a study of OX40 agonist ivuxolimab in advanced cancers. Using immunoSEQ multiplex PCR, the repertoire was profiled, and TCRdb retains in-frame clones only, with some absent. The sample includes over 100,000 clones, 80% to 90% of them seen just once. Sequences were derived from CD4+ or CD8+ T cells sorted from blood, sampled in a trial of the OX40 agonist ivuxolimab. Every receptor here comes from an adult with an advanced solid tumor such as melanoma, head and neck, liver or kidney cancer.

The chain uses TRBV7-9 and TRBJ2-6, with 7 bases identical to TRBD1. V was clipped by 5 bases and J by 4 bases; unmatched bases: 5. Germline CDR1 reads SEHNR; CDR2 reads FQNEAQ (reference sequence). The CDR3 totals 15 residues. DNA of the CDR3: TGTGCCAGCAGCCCTACAGGGGCCGGGGCCAACGTCCTGACTTTC. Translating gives CASSPTGAGANVLTF.

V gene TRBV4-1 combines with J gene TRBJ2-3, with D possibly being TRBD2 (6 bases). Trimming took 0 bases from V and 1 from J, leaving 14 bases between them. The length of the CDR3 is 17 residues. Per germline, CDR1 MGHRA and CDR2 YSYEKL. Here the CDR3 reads CASSQDWRRGGTDTQYF. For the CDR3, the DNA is TGCGCCAGCAGCCAAGATTGGAGGAGGGGAGGCACAGATACGCAGTATTTT.

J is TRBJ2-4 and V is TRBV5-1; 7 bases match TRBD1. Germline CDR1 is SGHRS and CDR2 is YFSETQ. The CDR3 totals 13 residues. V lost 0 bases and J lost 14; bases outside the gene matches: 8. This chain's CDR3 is CASSLGQGEFEYF. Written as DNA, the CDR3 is TGCGCCAGCAGCTTGGGACAGGGCGAATTCGAGTACTTC.

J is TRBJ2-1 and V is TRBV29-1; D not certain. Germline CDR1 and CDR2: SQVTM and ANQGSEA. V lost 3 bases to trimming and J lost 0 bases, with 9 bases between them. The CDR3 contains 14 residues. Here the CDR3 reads CSVDLQSSYNEQFF. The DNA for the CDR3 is TGCAGCGTTGACCTCCAGAGCTCCTACAATGAGCAGTTCTTC.

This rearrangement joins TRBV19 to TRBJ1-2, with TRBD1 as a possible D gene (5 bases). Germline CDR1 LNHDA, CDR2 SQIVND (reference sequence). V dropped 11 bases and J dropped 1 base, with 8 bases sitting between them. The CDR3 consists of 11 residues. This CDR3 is CAGGNNYGYTF. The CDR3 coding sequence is TGTGCCGGGGGGAATAACTATGGCTACACCTTC.